The rows below give T cell receptor beta chains drawn from one sample of a study of cytomegalovirus exposure and HLA in healthy donors. The protocol was immunoSEQ multiplex PCR, while the TCRdb copy is restricted to in-frame clones and leaves out a portion. The table shows some 130,000 clones, with about 68% occurring only once. The sample comprised PBMCs. These TCRs come from a human donor in good health. Both conserved end residues are trimmed from each CDR3. Fields, in order: J gene, CDR3 length, V gene, CDR3 protein.

>TRBJ2-2|17|TRBV11-2
ASSFRVETRSSKTGELF
>TRBJ2-1|14|TRBV7-9
ASSSPGTGTYNEQF
>TRBJ1-4|12|TRBV29-1
SVTGTGLNEKLF
>TRBJ2-1|13|TRBV19
ASSMRSVSYNEQF
>TRBJ1-2|13|TRBV14
ASSQDPGQGYGYT
>TRBJ2-3|13|TRBV18
ASSLARAGADTQY
>TRBJ1-1|13|TRBV18
ASSPSGQMNTEAF
>TRBJ2-2|14|TRBV7-9
ASSLVRGRHTGELF
>TRBJ1-2|11|TRBV2
ASREDRGPGYT
>TRBJ2-7|11|TRBV11-3
ASSLNRGYEQY
>TRBJ1-5|12|TRBV15
ATSGGQSLQPQH
>TRBJ1-1|11|TRBV27
ASTENMNTEAF
>TRBJ2-5|14|TRBV15
ATSRDMAGDGETQY
>TRBJ1-2|9|TRBV29-1
SVMTGVGYT
>TRBJ2-7|13|TRBV28
ASTPDIQGSNEQY
>TRBJ2-1|12|TRBV10-3
ASLTSGSEGEQF
>TRBJ2-3|12|TRBV7-2
ASSSDRVVDTQY
>TRBJ2-5|11|TRBV7-8
ASSEDRVETQY
>TRBJ2-1|11|TRBV19
ASSHSSYNEQF
>TRBJ2-7|13|TRBV27
ASSLSAGFSYEQY
>TRBJ1-2|10|TRBV29-1
SALAQVDGYT
>TRBJ2-5|15|TRBV7-9
ASSLASGTGGGETQY
>TRBJ1-2|10|TRBV29-1
SADQGRSGYT
>TRBJ2-2|14|TRBV5-1
ASSLGGDRISGELF
>TRBJ1-2|11|TRBV28
ASMTGGARGYT
>TRBJ2-5|11|TRBV5-1
ASRVAVQETQY
>TRBJ2-3|14|TRBV10-3
AIRTTSGTSTDTQY
>TRBJ2-7|12|TRBV9
ASSGGATSYEQY
>TRBJ2-1|15|TRBV9
ASSVMASGRVVQEQF
>TRBJ2-5|12|TRBV5-1
ASSFEPTGGTQY
>TRBJ2-7|12|TRBV28
ASSLYGENNEQY
>NA|11|TRBV6-5
ASRGQGDYEQY
>TRBJ2-7|12|TRBV5-4
ASSWATSPYEQY
>TRBJ1-5|13|TRBV15
ATSRDRTGLQPQH
>TRBJ2-7|14|TRBV29-1
SVEKSSGQASYEQY
>TRBJ1-2|15|TRBV2
ASSEAATGRANYGYT
>TRBJ2-1|13|TRBV5-5
ASSLQLAGGIEQF
>TRBJ2-3|14|TRBV10-1
ASSESSGRDTDTQY
>TRBJ2-2|14|TRBV4-1
ASSQGRGGVSGELF
>TRBJ2-7|12|TRBV29-1
SSTQGPSGGEQY
>TRBJ2-3|13|TRBV2
ASNSGRTTTDTQY
>TRBJ2-6|12|TRBV6-5
ASSFRTGANVLT